This is a list of T cell receptor beta chains from one sample in a study of T cell responses to AZD1222 COVID-19 vaccine. TCRdb's table, derived via immunoSEQ multiplex PCR, lists solely in-frame clones and lacks some. The sample lists 95,000 to 100,000 clones, about 82% seen once, with around 1.5% in the top ten. The material was peripheral blood, obtained on day 0 of AZD1222 vaccination. Receptor source: an adult in good health. CDR3s include the opening cysteine and the closing phenylalanine or tryptophan. D genes are given only for firm matches. Some rows mark clone size as missing; the rest say once, few, many or name a class of expanded clone.

J gene,D gene,clone size,V gene,CDR3 protein,CDR3 DNA
TRBJ1-1,TRBD1,NA,TRBV6-5,CASSGTEQTEAFF,TGTGCCAGCAGCGGGACAGAGCAAACTGAAGCTTTCTTT
TRBJ2-1,NA,NA,TRBV4-3,CASSQEDRSSYNEQFF,TGCGCCAGCAGCCAAGAGGACCGGAGCTCCTACAATGAGCAGTTCTTC
TRBJ2-2,TRBD1,NA,TRBV4-1,CASSQGQGASTGELFF,TGCGCCAGCAGCCAAGGGCAGGGGGCCAGCACCGGGGAGCTGTTTTTT
TRBJ2-7,TRBD2,NA,TRBV5-6,CASSPKGRDYEQYF,TGTGCCAGCAGCCCCAAGGGGAGGGACTACGAGCAGTACTTC
TRBJ2-7,NA,NA,TRBV5-1,CASSWDRPAGEQYF,TGCGCCAGCAGCTGGGACAGGCCAGCGGGGGAGCAGTACTTC
TRBJ2-7,NA,NA,TRBV3-1/TRBV3-2,CASRGTYEQYF,TGTGCCAGCAGGGGCACCTACGAGCAGTACTTC
TRBJ1-1,NA,NA,TRBV27,CASRLGGVGVTEAFF,TGTGCCAGCCGACTGGGAGGGGTTGGGGTCACTGAAGCTTTCTTT
TRBJ2-4,TRBD1,NA,TRBV28,CASSPHRGLAKNIQYF,TGTGCCAGCAGTCCCCACAGGGGGCTAGCCAAAAACATTCAGTACTTC
TRBJ2-2,TRBD2,NA,TRBV25-1,CASQTLTSGVNTGELFF,TGTGCCAGCCAAACCCTCACTAGCGGGGTTAACACCGGGGAGCTGTTTTTT
TRBJ1-3,NA,NA,TRBV7-2,CASSPPGSPGNTIYF,TGTGCCAGCAGCCCTCCGGGGAGCCCTGGAAACACCATATATTTT
TRBJ1-2,NA,NA,TRBV4-3,CASSLAVGPYGYTF,TGCGCCAGCAGCCTCGCGGTAGGACCCTATGGCTACACCTTC
TRBJ1-1,NA,few,TRBV6-5,CASSPPNSGTEAFF,TGTGCCAGCAGCCCACCGAATTCGGGAACTGAAGCTTTCTTT
TRBJ1-3,NA,many,TRBV7-9,CASSLAEAGNTIYF,TGTGCCAGCAGCTTAGCGGAGGCTGGAAACACCATATATTTT
TRBJ1-2,NA,NA,TRBV4-3,CASSQEKAYGYTF,TGCGCCAGCAGCCAAGAGAAGGCCTATGGCTACACCTTC
TRBJ2-4,NA,NA,TRBV19,CASSIGDKNIQYF,TGTGCCAGTAGTATAGGGGATAAAAACATTCAGTACTTC
TRBJ2-3,NA,NA,TRBV24-1,CATSDLNDPRIDTQYF,TGTGCCACCAGTGATTTGAATGATCCGCGTATAGATACGCAGTATTTT
TRBJ2-3,NA,NA,TRBV7-3,CASSPRATTDTQYF,TGTGCCAGCAGCCCCCGGGCAACTACAGATACGCAGTATTTT
TRBJ2-1,TRBD2,NA,TRBV7-2,CASSLGDYYNEQFF,TGTGCCAGCAGCTTAGGGGACTACTACAATGAGCAGTTCTTC
TRBJ2-5,NA,once,TRBV7-2,CASSLGTQETQYF,TGTGCCAGCAGCTTAGGCACCCAAGAGACCCAGTACTTC
TRBJ2-7,NA,few,TRBV7-2,CASSSQGSYEQYF,TGTGCCAGCAGCTCGCAGGGATCCTACGAGCAGTACTTC
TRBJ2-3,NA,NA,TRBV5-1,CASIPGSVGTDTQYF,TGCGCCAGCATCCCGGGTAGCGTCGGCACAGATACGCAGTATTTT
TRBJ2-3,NA,NA,TRBV9,CASSEKGGFTNTQYF,TGTGCCAGCAGCGAGAAGGGGGGTTTTACGAATACGCAGTATTTT
TRBJ1-1,NA,NA,TRBV28,CATLGGVRTEAFF,TGTGCCACCCTGGGGGGGGTGAGGACTGAAGCTTTCTTT
TRBJ1-4,TRBD1,few,TRBV28,CASSFGGTDEKLFF,TGTGCCAGCAGTTTTGGGGGGACAGATGAAAAACTGTTTTTT
TRBJ2-7,NA,NA,TRBV5-4,CASSRQALYEQYF,TGTGCCAGCAGCCGACAGGCCCTTTACGAGCAGTACTTC
TRBJ2-7,TRBD1,NA,TRBV7-3,CASSLRGGDSYEQYF,TGTGCCAGCAGCTTAAGAGGGGGCGACTCCTACGAGCAGTACTTC
TRBJ1-2,NA,NA,TRBV21-1,CASSWFGQGTNYGYTF,NA
TRBJ2-7,NA,NA,TRBV5-1,CASSPGNRARNEQYF,TGCGCCAGCAGCCCCGGGAACAGGGCACGCAACGAGCAGTACTTC
TRBJ2-3,NA,once,TRBV30,CASRRGDTQYF,TGTGCTTCCAGGAGGGGAGATACGCAGTATTTT
TRBJ2-7,NA,NA,TRBV27,CASSSDTPHYEQYF,TGTGCCAGCAGTTCGGACACCCCACACTACGAGCAGTACTTC
TRBJ1-2,NA,NA,TRBV9,CASSAYRDRGYTF,TGTGCCAGCAGCGCATACAGGGATAGGGGCTACACCTTC
TRBJ2-7,TRBD1,NA,TRBV7-9,CASSSRDRGPYEQYF,TGTGCCAGCAGCTCCCGGGACAGGGGACCCTACGAGCAGTACTTC
TRBJ2-6,NA,NA,TRBV16,CASSQSYLSGANVLTF,TGTGCCAGCAGCCAATCTTACCTATCTGGGGCCAACGTCCTGACTTTC
TRBJ2-1,NA,NA,TRBV6-2/TRBV6-3,CASSYPENENSYNEQFF,TGTGCCAGCAGTTACCCTGAAAACGAGAACTCCTACAATGAGCAGTTCTTC
TRBJ2-1,NA,NA,TRBV10-3,CAISESRATGSQEQFF,TGTGCCATCAGTGAGTCGAGAGCTACGGGCAGTCAGGAGCAGTTCTTC
TRBJ2-7,NA,medium-sized,TRBV7-2,CASRSKRYEQYF,TGTGCCAGCAGATCCAAGCGGTACGAGCAGTACTTC
TRBJ1-5,NA,NA,TRBV19,CASSWAVESNQPQHF,TGTGCCAGTAGTTGGGCAGTTGAAAGCAATCAGCCCCAGCATTTT
TRBJ1-2,NA,NA,TRBV19,CASTHDGGVNGYTF,TGTGCCAGTACCCATGACGGGGGAGTCAATGGCTACACCTTC
TRBJ2-1,NA,once,TRBV4-1,CASSQGGTPNEQFF,TGCGCCAGCAGCCAAGGAGGGACGCCCAATGAGCAGTTCTTC